The next 25 T cell receptor beta chains were all read from a single sample in a study of blood T cell repertoires in COVID-19. Sequencing was performed with immunoSEQ multiplex PCR; in TCRdb, only in-frame clones are kept and a portion is missing. The table records hundreds of thousands of clones, about 90% of them present only once. Sequenced material: peripheral blood. These receptors originate from a woman aged 25-40 years with COVID-19, enrolled during active disease.

Details on this clone: Different DNA sequences within this sample yield the same CDR3. J is TRBJ1-2 and V is TRBV29-1; possible D gene TRBD1, 5 bases. The CDR3 has 11 residues. In germline, CDR1 is SQVTM, CDR2 ANQGSEA. In DNA, the CDR3 is TGCAGTGGTCAGGGAAACTATGGCTACACCTTC. This sequence encodes CSGQGNYGYTF. The variable domain in full, with the rest retrieved from reference TRBV29-1 and TRBJ1-2, is SAVISQKPSRDICQRGTSLTIQCQVDSQVTMMFWYRQQPGQSLTLIATANQGSEATYESGFVIDKFPISRPNLTFSTLTVSNMSPEDSSIYLCSGQGNYGYTFGSGTRLTVV.

The chain uses TRBV10-3 and TRBJ1-1; 9 bases are shared with TRBD1. The CDR3 has 13 amino acids. Germline CDR1 is ENHRY and CDR2 is SYGVKD. V was pared by 4 bases and J by 6 bases, with 3 bases of the junction left unmatched. The CDR3 DNA sequence: TGTGCCATCAGTGGACAGGGGGAGCCTGAAGCTTTCTTT. Encoded protein: CAISGQGEPEAFF.

The chain employs TRBV5-5 and TRBJ1-6, with 11 bases fitting TRBD1. J lost 6 bases, V lost 4 bases, and 6 bases had no gene match. The CDR3 consists of 16 residues. The germline CDR1 and CDR2 sequences are SGHKS and YYEKEE (reference sequence). CDR3 bases: TGTGCCAGCAGCACCTGGACAGGGGGCCGTAATTCACCCCTCCACTTT. This codes for CASSTWTGGRNSPLHF.

This chain links TRBV5-1 with TRBJ2-2, with 12 bases matching TRBD2. CDR1 is SGHRS and CDR2 is YFSETQ in the germline V gene. The CDR3 extends over 18 amino acids. V shed 0 bases, J shed 0 bases, and the junction held 3 bases outside the gene matches. DNA of the CDR3: TGCGCCAGCAGCTTGGGACTAGCGGGAGTCACGAACACCGGGGAGCTGTTTTTT. This sequence encodes CASSLGLAGVTNTGELFF.

This clone was found once. V and J are TRBV5-1 and TRBJ2-1, with D maybe TRBD2 (7 bases). The V end lost 0 bases, the J end lost 10 bases, and 11 bases lay between the germline ends. The CDR3 has 13 residues. Germline-derived CDR1 and CDR2 are SGHRS and YFSETQ. CDR3 coding DNA: TGCGCCAGCAGCTTGGCCACGGGGGGCGAGCAGTTCTTC. Its protein is CASSLATGGEQFF.

The V gene is TRBV29-1, the J gene TRBJ1-1; D not resolved. V was trimmed by 5 bases and J by 10 bases, leaving 14 bases between them. The length of the CDR3 is 11 residues. The V gene's germline CDR1 is SQVTM and CDR2 ANQGSEA. The CDR3 loop reads CSVLSETLAFF. Here the CDR3 DNA reads TGCAGCGTTCTTTCTGAGACTTTAGCTTTCTTT.

The chain combines TRBV7-9 with TRBJ2-3; TRBD2 matches at 12 bases. Germline V gene data show CDR1 as SEHNR and CDR2 as FQNEAQ (reference sequence). Losses at the gene ends were 5 bases for V and 6 bases for J; bases not matched to a gene: 9. The CDR3 has 16 amino acids. The CDR3 nucleotides are TGTGCCAGCAGCCCCCGGACTAGCGGGGTGCCGGATACGCAGTATTTT. Protein: CASSPRTSGVPDTQYF.

The chain joins TRBV4-3 to TRBJ2-3; weak D call: TRBD1 (5 bases). CDR3 size: 15 residues. Trimming left V 3 bases short and J 2 bases short, with 12 bases between. Germline V gene data show CDR1 as LGHNA and CDR2 as YSLEER. In DNA form, the CDR3 reads TGCGCCAGCAGCCAGGAAGGGGCGGACACAGATACGCAGTATTTT. Amino acids: CASSQEGADTDTQYF.

The count of this clone is one. The genes are TRBV10-3 and TRBJ2-1; 7 bases match TRBD1. The CDR3 loop spans 14 amino acids. Germline lookup yields CDR1 ENHRY and CDR2 SYGVKD. Trimming removed 0 bases from V and 6 bases from J; junction bases left unmatched: 2. The CDR3 sequence: CAISESTGINEQFF. The CDR3 coding sequence is TGTGCCATCAGTGAGTCGACAGGGATCAATGAGCAGTTCTTC.

This clone was recorded only once. The chain is built from TRBV25-1 and TRBJ2-3; 7 bases map to TRBD2. The CDR3 covers 16 residues. CDR1 and CDR2 from the germline V gene are MGHDK and SYGVNS. V shed 2 bases, J shed 3 bases, and the junction held 8 bases outside the gene matches. CDR3 loop: CASSEGREVFTDTQYF. CDR3 sequence (DNA): TGTGCCAGCAGTGAAGGTCGGGAGGTGTTTACAGATACGCAGTATTTT. The whole variable domain, filled in from reference TRBV25-1 and TRBJ2-3, reads EADIYQTPRYLVIGTGKKITLECSQTMGHDKMYWYQQDPGMELHLIHYSYGVNSTEKGDLSSESTVSRIRTEHFPLTLESARPSHTSQYLCASSEGREVFTDTQYFGPGTRLTVL.

The rearrangement joins TRBV28 to TRBJ1-3, with a possible D match to TRBD1 (5 bases). Germline CDR1 and CDR2: MDHEN and SYDVKM. V gave up 3 bases and J gave up 4 bases, with 22 bases separating them. The CDR3 loop spans 18 amino acids. The chain's CDR3 is CASSFWGGGSLGGNTIYF. Written as DNA, the CDR3 is TGTGCCAGCAGTTTTTGGGGGGGAGGAAGTCTGGGCGGAAACACCATATATTTT. The full variable domain, with the rest looked up from reference TRBV28 and TRBJ1-3, is DVKVTQSSRYLVKRTGEKVFLECVQDMDHENMFWYRQDPGLGLRLIYFSYDVKMKEKGDIPEGYSVSREKKERFSLILESASTNQTSMYLCASSFWGGGSLGGNTIYFGEGSWLTVV.

The V gene is TRBV4-1, the J gene TRBJ2-1; TRBD2 agrees at 8 bases. This CDR3 has 15 amino acids. Germline-derived CDR1 and CDR2 are MGHRA and YSYEKL. V trimming: 3 bases; J trimming: 9 bases; junction bases outside the gene matches: 10. In nucleotides, the CDR3 is TGCGCCAGCAGCCAGGGCCTAGGGACTAGAGCTGAGCAGTTCTTC. Protein: CASSQGLGTRAEQFF.

The rearrangement links TRBV6-5 to TRBJ1-6, with D possibly being TRBD1 (5 bases). The CDR3 runs to 14 residues. The V gene's germline CDR1 is MNHEY and CDR2 SVGAGI. V lost 11 bases and J 10 bases, leaving 21 bases between the germline ends. CDR3: CASRLPGGESPLHF. CDR3 DNA sequence: TGTGCCTCCCGATTGCCGGGGGGTGAGTCACCCCTCCACTTT.

The chain recombines TRBV28 with TRBJ2-3; 13 bases are shared with TRBD2. The CDR3 is made up of 16 amino acids. V gave up 3 bases and J gave up 4 bases; unmatched junction bases: 4. Germline lookup yields CDR1 MDHEN and CDR2 SYDVKM. The CDR3 DNA reads TGTGCCAGCAGTTTGACTAGCGGGAGGCGGCCAGATACGCAGTATTTT. It codes for CASSLTSGRRPDTQYF. Together with reference TRBV28 and TRBJ2-3, the CDR3 gives the full variable domain: DVKVTQSSRYLVKRTGEKVFLECVQDMDHENMFWYRQDPGLGLRLIYFSYDVKMKEKGDIPEGYSVSREKKERFSLILESASTNQTSMYLCASSLTSGRRPDTQYFGPGTRLTVL.

The V gene is TRBV10-3, the J gene TRBJ2-1; 14 bases line up with TRBD2. Germline values: CDR1 ENHRY, CDR2 SYGVKD. Losses at the gene ends were 7 bases for V and 8 bases for J; bases not matched to a gene: 10. This CDR3 is 16 amino acids long. The CDR3 DNA reads as TGTGCCATCAAGGGGACTAGCGGGGGACCCGGGGATGAGCAGTTCTTC. Its protein is CAIKGTSGGPGDEQFF.

The chain combines TRBV19 with TRBJ2-5, with 8 positions matching TRBD2. Per germline, CDR1 LNHDA and CDR2 SQIVND (reference sequence). Germline trimming cut 5 bases from V and 5 bases from J; bases unmatched to any gene: 10. There are 15 residues in the CDR3. The CDR3 loop reads CASSPLAGDGETQYF. CDR3 in DNA: TGTGCCAGTAGTCCCCTAGCGGGCGATGGGGAGACCCAGTACTTC.

This sequence joins TRBV18 and TRBJ1-1; 9 bases align to TRBD1. The CDR3 consists of 17 residues. Germline-derived CDR1 and CDR2 are KGHSH and LQKENI. Trimming at V came to 1 base and at J to 1 base, leaving 7 bases not matched to a gene. The CDR3 region has the DNA TGTGCCAGCTCACCACAAACAGGGGGCATAAGGAACACTGAAGCTTTCTTT. Translated, it gives CASSPQTGGIRNTEAFF.

The count of this clone is one. Other DNA sequences in the same sample also yield this CDR3. Here the CDR3 DNA reads TGTGCCACCAGTGATTCCACGGGTAACTATGGCTACACCTTC. It translates to CATSDSTGNYGYTF. The genes are TRBV24-1 and TRBJ1-2; D uncertain. CDR3 length: 14 residues. V lost 2 bases to trimming and J lost 1 base, with 7 bases between them. Germline CDR1 KGHDR, CDR2 SFDVKD.

This chain links TRBV7-2 with TRBJ1-5, with 7 bases lining up with TRBD1. J was trimmed by 4 bases and V by 5 bases; bases with no gene match: 8. The CDR3 extends over 15 amino acids. CDR1 is SGHTA, CDR2 FQGNSA, per germline. The CDR3 DNA reads as TGTGCCAGCAGCCGTAGGGGGCAGGGGAATCAGCCCCAGCATTTT. Its protein is CASSRRGQGNQPQHF.

The CDR3 is CASSRSSGDSGNTIYF. DNA for the CDR3: TGTGCCAGCTCACGATCGTCCGGTGACTCTGGAAACACCATATATTTT. The chain couples TRBV18 to TRBJ1-3; D unclear. The CDR3 runs to 16 residues. CDR1 is KGHSH and CDR2 is LQKENI in the germline V gene. The V and J ends lost 4 bases and 0 bases respectively, with 13 bases between them.

V gene TRBV6-5 combines with J gene TRBJ1-1; D uncertain. The germline V gene has CDR1 MNHEY and CDR2 SVGAGI. V lost 0 bases and J lost 1, with 6 bases in between. The CDR3 is 14 amino acids. CDR3 DNA: TGTGCCAGCAGTTACTCCCGGAGGAACACTGAAGCTTTCTTT. Protein product: CASSYSRRNTEAFF.

This rearrangement joins TRBV10-3 to TRBJ2-5; a possible D gene is TRBD2 (6 bases). The CDR3 consists of 15 residues. Looked up from germline, CDR1 is ENHRY and CDR2 is SYGVKD. Trimming cost V 4 bases and J 5 bases, with 17 bases left between them. The CDR3 region is CAISVEGLTGETQYF. In nucleotides, the CDR3 is TGTGCCATCAGTGTGGAGGGACTTACGGGGGAGACCCAGTACTTC.

The V and J genes are TRBV9 and TRBJ1-3, with 7 nucleotides matching TRBD1. Germline V gives CDR1 SGDLS, CDR2 YYNGEE. This CDR3 has 16 amino acids. The junction had 5 bases not matched to a gene; V was cut back by 2 bases and J by 0 bases. The chain's CDR3 is CASSVAGGYSGNTIYF. CDR3 coding DNA: TGTGCCAGCAGCGTGGCAGGGGGATACTCTGGAAACACCATATATTTT.

The chain has TRBV7-8 and TRBJ1-5; 8 nucleotides match TRBD1. The CDR3 extends over 14 amino acids. The germline gives CDR1 SGHVS, CDR2 FQNEAQ. The V segment lost 5 bases and the J segment 5 bases; nucleotides outside the gene matches: 5. CDR3 sequence reads: CASSRGQGDQPQHF. CDR3 DNA sequence: TGTGCCAGCAGCCGCGGACAGGGAGATCAGCCCCAGCATTTT.

The chain has TRBV18 and TRBJ2-1, with 7 bases aligning to TRBD2. With 3 bases clipped from V and 8 bases from J, the junction kept 10 bases outside the gene matches. The V gene's germline CDR1 is KGHSH and CDR2 LQKENI. The CDR3 contains 15 residues. The CDR3 coding sequence is TGTGCCAGCTCACCCGGGCAGGGAGGGATCGATGAGCAGTTCTTC. It translates to CASSPGQGGIDEQFF.